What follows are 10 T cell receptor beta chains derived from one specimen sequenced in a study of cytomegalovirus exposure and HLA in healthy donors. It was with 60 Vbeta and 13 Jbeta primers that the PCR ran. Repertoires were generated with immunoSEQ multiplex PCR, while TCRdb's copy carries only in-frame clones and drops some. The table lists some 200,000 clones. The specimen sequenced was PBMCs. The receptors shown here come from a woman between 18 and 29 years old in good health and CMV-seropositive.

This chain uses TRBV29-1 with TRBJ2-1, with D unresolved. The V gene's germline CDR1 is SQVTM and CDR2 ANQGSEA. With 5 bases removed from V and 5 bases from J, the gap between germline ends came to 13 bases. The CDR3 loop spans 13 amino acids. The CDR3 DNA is TGCAGCGTTCGATACCCCCTACACAATGAGCAGTTCTTC. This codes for CSVRYPLHNEQFF.

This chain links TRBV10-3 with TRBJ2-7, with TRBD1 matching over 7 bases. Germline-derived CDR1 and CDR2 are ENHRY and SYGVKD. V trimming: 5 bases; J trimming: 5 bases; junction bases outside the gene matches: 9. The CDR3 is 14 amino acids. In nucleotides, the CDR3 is TGTGCCATCAGTACCGGGACAGAGGCCCACGAGCAGTACTTC. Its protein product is CAISTGTEAHEQYF.

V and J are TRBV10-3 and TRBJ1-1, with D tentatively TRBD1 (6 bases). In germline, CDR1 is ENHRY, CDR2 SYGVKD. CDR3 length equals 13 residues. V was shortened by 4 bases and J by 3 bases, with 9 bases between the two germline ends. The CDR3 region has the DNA TGTGCCATCAGTGGACAGGAGGACACTGAAGCTTTCTTT. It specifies CAISGQEDTEAFF.

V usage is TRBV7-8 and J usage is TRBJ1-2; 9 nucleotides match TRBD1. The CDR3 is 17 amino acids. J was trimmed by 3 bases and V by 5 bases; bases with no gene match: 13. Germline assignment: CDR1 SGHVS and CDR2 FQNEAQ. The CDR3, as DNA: TGTGCCAGCAGCAAACAGGGGGCGATTCTTTTAGACTATGGCTACACCTTC. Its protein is CASSKQGAILLDYGYTF.

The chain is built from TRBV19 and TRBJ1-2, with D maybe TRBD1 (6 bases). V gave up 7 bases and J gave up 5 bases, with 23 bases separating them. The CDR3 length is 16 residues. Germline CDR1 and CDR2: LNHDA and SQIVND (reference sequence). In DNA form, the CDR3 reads TGTGCCAGTAAACCCGGGGGGGGCAGGCGGGGTTATGGCTACACCTTC. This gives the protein CASKPGGGRRGYGYTF.

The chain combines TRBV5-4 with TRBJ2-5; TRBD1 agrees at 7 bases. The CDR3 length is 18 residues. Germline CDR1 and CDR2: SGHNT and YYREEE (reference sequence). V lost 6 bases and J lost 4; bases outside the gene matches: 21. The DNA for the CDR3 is TGTGCCAGCACTCCTCCGAGGGGACAGTTCGGTCGGTCAGAGACCCAGTACTTC. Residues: CASTPPRGQFGRSETQYF.

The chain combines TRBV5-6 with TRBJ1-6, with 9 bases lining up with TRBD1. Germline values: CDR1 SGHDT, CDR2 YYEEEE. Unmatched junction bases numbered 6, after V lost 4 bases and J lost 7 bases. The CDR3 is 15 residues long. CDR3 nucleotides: TGTGCCAGCAGCCGCGTGGACAGGGGCAATTCACCCCTCCACTTT. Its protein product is CASSRVDRGNSPLHF.

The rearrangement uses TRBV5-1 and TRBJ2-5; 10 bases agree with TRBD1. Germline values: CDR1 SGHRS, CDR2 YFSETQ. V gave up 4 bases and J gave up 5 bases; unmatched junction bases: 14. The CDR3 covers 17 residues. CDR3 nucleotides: TGCGCCAGCAGCGCGAGCTGGACAGGGGGTTTCGGGGAGACCCAGTACTTC. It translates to CASSASWTGGFGETQYF.

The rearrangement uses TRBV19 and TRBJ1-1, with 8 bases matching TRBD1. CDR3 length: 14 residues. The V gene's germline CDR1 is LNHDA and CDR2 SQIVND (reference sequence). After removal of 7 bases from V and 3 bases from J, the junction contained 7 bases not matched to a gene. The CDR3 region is CASTLGQGYTEAFF. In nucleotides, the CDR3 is TGTGCCAGTACCCTTGGACAGGGATACACTGAAGCTTTCTTT.

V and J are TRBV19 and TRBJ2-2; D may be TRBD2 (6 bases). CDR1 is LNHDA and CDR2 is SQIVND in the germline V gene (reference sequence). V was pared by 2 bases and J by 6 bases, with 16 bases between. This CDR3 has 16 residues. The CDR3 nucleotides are TGTGCCAGTAGTATACGAGTGGGAGGCCTTTCCGGGGAGCTGTTTTTT. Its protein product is CASSIRVGGLSGELFF. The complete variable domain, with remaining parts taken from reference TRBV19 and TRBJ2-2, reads DGGITQSPKYLFRKEGQNVTLSCEQNLNHDAMYWYRQDPGQGLRLIYYSQIVNDFQKGDIAEGYSVSREKKESFPLTVTSAQKNPTAFYLCASSIRVGGLSGELFFGEGSRLTVL.